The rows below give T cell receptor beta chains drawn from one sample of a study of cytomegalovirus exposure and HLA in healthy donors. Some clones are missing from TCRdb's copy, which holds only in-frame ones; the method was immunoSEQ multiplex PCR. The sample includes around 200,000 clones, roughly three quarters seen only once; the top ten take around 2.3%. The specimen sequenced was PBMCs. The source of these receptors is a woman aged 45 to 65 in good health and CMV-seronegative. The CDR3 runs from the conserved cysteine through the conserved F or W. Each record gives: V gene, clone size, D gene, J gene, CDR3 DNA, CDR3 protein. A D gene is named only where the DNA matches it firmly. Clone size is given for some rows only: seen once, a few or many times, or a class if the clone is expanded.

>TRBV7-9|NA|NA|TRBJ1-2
TGTTCCAGCAGCCTACAGGTTAACTATGGCTACACCTTC
CSSSLQVNYGYTF
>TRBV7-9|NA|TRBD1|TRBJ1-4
TGTTCCAGCAGCAAGGACAGGGGAGGGGAAAAACTGTTTTTT
CSSSKDRGGEKLFF
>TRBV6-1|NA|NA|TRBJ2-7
TGTGCCAGCAGTGAAGGTTTCGGGGTCTCCTACGAGCAGTACTTC
CASSEGFGVSYEQYF
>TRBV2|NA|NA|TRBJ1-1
TGTGCCAGGACGTTCGGGACTACTGAAGCTTTCTTT
CARTFGTTEAFF
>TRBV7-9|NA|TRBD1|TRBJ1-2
TGTGCCAGCAGGCCCCGGACAGGGCTTTATGGCTACACCTTC
CASRPRTGLYGYTF
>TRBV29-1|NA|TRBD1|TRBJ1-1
TGCAGCGTGGCGGACAGGGGGGGCACTGAAGCTTTCTTT
CSVADRGGTEAFF
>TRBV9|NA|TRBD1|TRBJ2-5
TGTGCCAGCAGCCAGGGGGCTGGTGGGGAGGCCCAGTACTTC
CASSQGAGGEAQYF
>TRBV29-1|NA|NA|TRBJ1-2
TGCAGCGTTGATACAGGGACTAACTATGGCTACACCTTC
CSVDTGTNYGYTF
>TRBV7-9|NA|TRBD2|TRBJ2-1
TGTGCCAGCAGCCGACTAGCGGTGAGGGACAATGAGCAGTTCTTC
CASSRLAVRDNEQFF
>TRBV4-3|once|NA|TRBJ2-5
TGCGCCAGCAGCCAAGAATGGGGGGTTGGGGAGACCCAGTACTTC
CASSQEWGVGETQYF
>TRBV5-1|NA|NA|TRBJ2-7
TGCGCCAGCAGCTTGGAGCCGGTAGCCTACGAGCAGTACTTC
CASSLEPVAYEQYF
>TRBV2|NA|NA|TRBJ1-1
TGTGCCAGCAGCGGACAGAGCTTACGGAGTCGGAACACTGAAGCTTTCTTT
CASSGQSLRSRNTEAFF
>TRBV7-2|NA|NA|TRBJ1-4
TGTGCCAGCACCCCCCGGGATTCTAATGAAAAACTGTTTTTT
CASTPRDSNEKLFF
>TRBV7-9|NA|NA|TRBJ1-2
TGTGCCAGCAGCGACTCACGTCCCCCCTATGGCTACACCTTC
CASSDSRPPYGYTF
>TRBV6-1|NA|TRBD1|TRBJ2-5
TGTGCCAGCAGTGACTATGACAGGGGCCTCAAAGAGACCCAGTACTTC
CASSDYDRGLKETQYF
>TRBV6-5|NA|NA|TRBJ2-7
TGTGCCAGCGCCCCGTTGTGGCAGGGCGACGAGCAGTACTTC
CASAPLWQGDEQYF
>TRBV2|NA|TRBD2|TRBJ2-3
TGTGCCGGAGGGGTGGGACTAGCGGGAGCGGGAGATACGCAGTATTTT
CAGGVGLAGAGDTQYF
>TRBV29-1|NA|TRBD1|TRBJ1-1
TGCAGCGTCCGGACAGGGGGCGGGGTAATGAACACTGAAGCTTTCTTT
CSVRTGGGVMNTEAFF
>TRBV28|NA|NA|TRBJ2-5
TGTGCCAGCAGTACCCGGGACGGACTACAAGAGACCCAGTACTTC
CASSTRDGLQETQYF
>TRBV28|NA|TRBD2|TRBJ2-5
TGTGCCAGCAGTTTCGGACTAGCGGGAGCCCAAGAGACCCAGTACTTC
CASSFGLAGAQETQYF
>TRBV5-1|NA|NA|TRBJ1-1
TGCGCCAGCAGTGAGGCTGGAATTGAAGCTTTCTTT
CASSEAGIEAFF
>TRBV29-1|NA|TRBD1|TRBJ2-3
TGCAGCGTCGGGACAGTTCCTACAGATACGCAGTATTTT
CSVGTVPTDTQYF
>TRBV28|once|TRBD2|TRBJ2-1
TGTGCCAGCAGCCTCCTAGCGGGCGTCTACAATGAGCAGTTCTTC
CASSLLAGVYNEQFF
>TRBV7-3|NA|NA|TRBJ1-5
TGTGCCAGCCGGGGGGACAACAATCAGCCCCAGCATTTT
CASRGDNNQPQHF
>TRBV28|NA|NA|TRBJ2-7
TGTGCCAGCAGTCCACATTCCAGGCCAAGTAGGTACGAGCAGTACTTC
CASSPHSRPSRYEQYF
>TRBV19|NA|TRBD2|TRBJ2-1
TGTGCCAGTAGTATAATGACTAGCGGGTCTTCCTACAATGAGCAGTTCTTC
CASSIMTSGSSYNEQFF
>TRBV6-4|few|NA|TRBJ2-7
TGTGCCAGCAGTGCCCCGGGTCGAGGGTACGAGCAGTACTTC
CASSAPGRGYEQYF
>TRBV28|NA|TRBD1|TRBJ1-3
TGTGCCAGCAGGACAGGGGGTTTCTCTGGAAACACCATATATTTT
CASRTGGFSGNTIYF
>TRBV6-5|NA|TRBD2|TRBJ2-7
TGTGCCAGCAGCCCGAATAGCGGGAGGGCGTACGAGCAGTACTTC
CASSPNSGRAYEQYF
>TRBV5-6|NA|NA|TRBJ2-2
TGTGCCAGCTGTCAGGGTCCGAACACCGGGGAGCTGTTTTTT
CASCQGPNTGELFF
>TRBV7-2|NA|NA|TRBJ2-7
TGTGCCAGCAGCTTTAACCCAGGGCTGGGATACGAGCAGTACTTC
CASSFNPGLGYEQYF
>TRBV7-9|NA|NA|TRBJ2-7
TGTTCCAGCAGCCTGGACAACTACGAGCAGTACTTC
CSSSLDNYEQYF
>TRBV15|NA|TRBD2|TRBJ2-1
TGTGCCACCAGCACCGAGAGGACTAGCGGGAACTACAATGAGCAGTTCTTC
CATSTERTSGNYNEQFF
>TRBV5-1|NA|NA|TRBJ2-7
TGCGCCAGCAGCCAAAAAGGAGACCTGACCTACGAGCAGTACTTC
CASSQKGDLTYEQYF
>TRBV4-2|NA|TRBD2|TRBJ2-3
TGTGCCAGCAGCCAGGAACGGACTAGCGGGGGTACAGATACGCAGTATTTT
CASSQERTSGGTDTQYF